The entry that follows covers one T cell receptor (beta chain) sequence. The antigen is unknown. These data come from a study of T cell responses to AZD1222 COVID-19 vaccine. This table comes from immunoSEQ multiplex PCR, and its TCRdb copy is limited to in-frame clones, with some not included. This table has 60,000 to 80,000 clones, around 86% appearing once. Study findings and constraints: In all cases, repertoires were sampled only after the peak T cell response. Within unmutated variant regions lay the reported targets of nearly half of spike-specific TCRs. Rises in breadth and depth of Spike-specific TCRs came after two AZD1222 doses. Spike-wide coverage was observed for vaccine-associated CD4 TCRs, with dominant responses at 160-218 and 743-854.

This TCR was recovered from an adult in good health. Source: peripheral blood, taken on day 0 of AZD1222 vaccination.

As DNA, the CDR3 is TGTGCCAGCACAGGGTCATGGGACACTGAAGCTTTCTTT. This encodes CASTGSWDTEAFF. V and J are TRBV7-9 and TRBJ1-1; D might be TRBD1 (5 bases). Germline CDR1 and CDR2: SEHNR and FQNEAQ (reference sequence). CDR3 length: 13 residues. Trimming pared 7 bases from V and 3 bases from J, leaving 12 bases between.